The TCR beta chain described here comes from a study of cytomegalovirus exposure and HLA in healthy donors. The sample holds a few counts of this clone. 60 Vbeta and 13 Jbeta primers were used in PCR. Sequencing was performed with immunoSEQ multiplex PCR; in TCRdb, only in-frame clones are kept and a portion is missing. The sample includes some 93,000 clones, around four fifths of them seen just once. Trimming left V 8 bases short and J 2 bases short, with 12 bases between. Looked up from germline, CDR1 is ENHRY and CDR2 is SYGVKD. The CDR3 loop spans 13 amino acids. Sequences were obtained from PBMCs. The chain combines TRBV10-3 with TRBJ2-5, with no clear D. This TCR was sampled from a woman aged 40-49 years in good health and CMV-seronegative. The CDR3 spells CAIAAQLQETQYF. CDR3 nucleotides: TGTGCCATCGCGGCGCAGCTACAAGAGACCCAGTACTTC.